This T cell receptor (beta chain) was sequenced during a study of T cell changes during pregnancy in multiple sclerosis. This CDR3 contains 13 residues. CDR1 is SNHLY, CDR2 FYNNEI, per germline. Trimming cost V 5 bases and J 7 bases; bases outside gene matches: 5. Assay: immunoSEQ multiplex PCR; the TCRdb copy retains only in-frame clones and omits some. This table has over 65,000 clones, about 90% appearing once. Sample: peripheral blood, taken in the second trimester of pregnancy. The receptor comes from a female donor with multiple sclerosis, enrolled in a pregnancy study. The chain couples TRBV2 to TRBJ2-1; 7 positions agree with TRBD2. The CDR3 sequence: CASSLPGRNEQFF. CDR3 nucleotide sequence: TGTGCCAGCAGTCTTCCCGGGAGGAATGAGCAGTTCTTC.